This entry is about one T cell receptor (beta chain). No antigen is known for it. The data are from a study of cytomegalovirus exposure and HLA in healthy donors. Study results and caveats: According to the study, some 160 TCR beta chains were cytomegalovirus-associated.

V was clipped by 4 bases and J by 3 bases; unmatched bases: 0. This CDR3 has 12 amino acids. CDR1 and CDR2 from the germline V gene are SNHLY and FYNNEI. The PCR had 60 Vbeta and 13 Jbeta primers. Profiled with immunoSEQ multiplex PCR; TCRdb holds only in-frame clones, not every one. The data show more than 110,000 clones, with roughly 80% seen just once and 6.8% held by the top ten. This sequence originates from a man aged 40-55 years in good health and CMV-seropositive. Sequencing was carried out using PBMCs. The chain has TRBV2 and TRBJ2-7; 7 nucleotides agree with TRBD1. CDR3 residues: CASSGDSYEQYF. Written as DNA, the CDR3 is TGTGCCAGCAGTGGGGACAGCTACGAGCAGTACTTC.